What follows describes a single T cell receptor (beta chain). As yet, its antigen is unknown. This specimen belongs to a study of identical twins. The study's findings and limits: Interpretation of the results relied on cross-sectional statistical analysis and not on following the same donors.

The germline V gene has CDR1 MNHEY and CDR2 SVGAGI. V lost 4 bases and J lost 6; bases outside the gene matches: 10. The CDR3 loop spans 17 amino acids. It was template switching that added a universal primer site, and there were unique molecular identifiers on the cDNA. Each CDR3 protein gets one entry after TCRdb re-called the 5' RACE reads with MiXCR. Among around 570,000 distinct CDR3 sequences listed, nearly 10% were seen once. The same sample was also used in a study of yellow fever vaccine responses in identical twins.

The sequence was collected from a woman between 18 and 29 years old in good health. The sequencing sample was made of PBMCs. The gene calls are TRBV6-5 and TRBJ2-2; 11 positions match TRBD2. The CDR3 coding sequence is TGTGCCAGCAGTTGGAACGCCGGGACTAGCGGCCCCGGGGAGCTGTTTTTT. This gives the protein CASSWNAGTSGPGELFF.